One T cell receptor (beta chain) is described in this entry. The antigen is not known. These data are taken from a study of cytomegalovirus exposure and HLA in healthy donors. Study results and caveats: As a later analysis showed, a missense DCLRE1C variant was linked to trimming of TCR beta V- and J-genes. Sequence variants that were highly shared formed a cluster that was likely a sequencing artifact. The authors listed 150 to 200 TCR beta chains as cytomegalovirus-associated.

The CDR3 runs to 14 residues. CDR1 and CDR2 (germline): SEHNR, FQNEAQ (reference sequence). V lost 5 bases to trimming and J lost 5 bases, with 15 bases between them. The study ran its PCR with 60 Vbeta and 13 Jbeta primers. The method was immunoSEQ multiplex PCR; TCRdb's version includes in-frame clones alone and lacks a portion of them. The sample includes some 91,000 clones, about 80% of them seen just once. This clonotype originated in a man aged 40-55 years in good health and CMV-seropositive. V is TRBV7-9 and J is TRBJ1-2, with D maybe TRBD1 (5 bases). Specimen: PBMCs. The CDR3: CASSKEGTGYGYTF. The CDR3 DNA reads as TGTGCCAGCAGCAAAGAAGGAACAGGTTATGGCTACACCTTC.